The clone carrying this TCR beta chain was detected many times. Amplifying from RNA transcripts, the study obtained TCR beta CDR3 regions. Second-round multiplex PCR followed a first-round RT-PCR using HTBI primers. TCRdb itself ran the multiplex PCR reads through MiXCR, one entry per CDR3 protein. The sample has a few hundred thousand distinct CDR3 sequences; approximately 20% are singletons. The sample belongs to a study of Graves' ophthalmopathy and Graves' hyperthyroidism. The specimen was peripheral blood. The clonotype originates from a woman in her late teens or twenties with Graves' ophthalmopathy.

For the CDR3, the DNA is TGTGCCAGCAGTTACGGGCAGGAATCGCCACCCCTCCACTTT. Translated: CASSYGQESPPLHF. V is TRBV6-5 and J is TRBJ1-6; the D is unclear. There are 14 residues in the CDR3. V shed 2 bases and J shed 11 bases, with 13 bases lying between them. The V gene's germline CDR1 is MNHEY and CDR2 SVGAGI.